This is a list of T cell receptor beta chains from one sample in a study of blood T cell repertoires in COVID-19. Measured with immunoSEQ multiplex PCR; TCRdb has only the in-frame clones, and not every one. Of over 250,000 clones listed, more than 85% are singletons. Input material: peripheral blood. The receptors derive from a young adult with COVID-19, enrolled during active disease. The CDR3 runs from the conserved cysteine through the conserved F or W. A D gene is named only where the DNA matches it firmly. Only part of the rows carry a size: once, few, many, or a class if the clone is expanded.

v_gene: TRBV28
d_gene: -
j_gene: TRBJ1-2
abundance: -
CDR3nt: TGTGCCAGCAGTTTATTGGCAGGAACCTATGGCTACACCTTC
CDR3aa: CASSLLAGTYGYTF

v_gene: TRBV7-2
d_gene: TRBD1
j_gene: TRBJ1-2
abundance: once
CDR3nt: TGTGCCAGCAGCTTAGCGCTTCTAGGGGGCAGTGGCTACACCTTC
CDR3aa: CASSLALLGGSGYTF

v_gene: TRBV5-1
d_gene: -
j_gene: TRBJ2-1
abundance: -
CDR3nt: TGCGCCAGCACCCCAACCCCTAGCTCCTACAATGAGCAGTTCTTC
CDR3aa: CASTPTPSSYNEQFF

v_gene: TRBV19
d_gene: TRBD1
j_gene: TRBJ2-7
abundance: -
CDR3nt: TGTGCCAGTAGTATAGCGGGACAGGCTTCCTACGAGCAGTACTTC
CDR3aa: CASSIAGQASYEQYF

v_gene: TRBV4-3
d_gene: -
j_gene: TRBJ1-6
abundance: -
CDR3nt: TGCGCCAGCAGCCTCGCGTACCTTAATTCACCCCTCCACTTT
CDR3aa: CASSLAYLNSPLHF

v_gene: TRBV28
d_gene: -
j_gene: TRBJ1-5
abundance: few
CDR3nt: TGTGCCAGCAGTTTATTAGGGGGTTCGGGCAATCAGCCCCAGCATTTT
CDR3aa: CASSLLGGSGNQPQHF

v_gene: TRBV9
d_gene: TRBD1
j_gene: TRBJ1-4
abundance: once
CDR3nt: TGTGCCAGCAGCGTTGGGACAGGGAACAGTGAAAAACTGTTTTTT
CDR3aa: CASSVGTGNSEKLFF

v_gene: TRBV28
d_gene: -
j_gene: TRBJ1-3
abundance: -
CDR3nt: TGTGCCAGCAGTCCGGTCTTAACTGGAAACACCATATATTTT
CDR3aa: CASSPVLTGNTIYF

v_gene: TRBV5-8
d_gene: TRBD2
j_gene: TRBJ2-7
abundance: -
CDR3nt: TGTGCCAGCAGCTTAGGACTAGCGGGCTCCTACGAGCAGTACTTC
CDR3aa: CASSLGLAGSYEQYF

v_gene: TRBV18
d_gene: -
j_gene: TRBJ2-7
abundance: -
CDR3nt: TGTGCCAGCTCGCAGATTTCACTAGGGATACAGAGCTACGAGCAGTACTTC
CDR3aa: CASSQISLGIQSYEQYF

v_gene: TRBV7-2
d_gene: TRBD2
j_gene: TRBJ2-7
abundance: -
CDR3nt: TGTGCCAGCAGCTTAGTGTTAGCGGGGCGCTACGAGCAGTACTTC
CDR3aa: CASSLVLAGRYEQYF

v_gene: TRBV5-1
d_gene: -
j_gene: TRBJ1-5
abundance: -
CDR3nt: TGCGCCAGCAGCTTGGAAGGGAGTGGAAATCAGCCCCAGCATTTT
CDR3aa: CASSLEGSGNQPQHF

v_gene: TRBV6-6
d_gene: -
j_gene: TRBJ1-1
abundance: -
CDR3nt: TGTGCCAGCAGTTTTGCGGAATTGAACACTGAAGCTTTCTTT
CDR3aa: CASSFAELNTEAFF

v_gene: TRBV3-1/TRBV3-2
d_gene: TRBD2
j_gene: TRBJ2-1
abundance: -
CDR3nt: TGTGCCAGCAGCCCCCCCTTCGGACTAGCGGGAAGCTACTACAATGAGCAGTTCTTC
CDR3aa: CASSPPFGLAGSYYNEQFF

v_gene: TRBV6-5
d_gene: -
j_gene: TRBJ1-2
abundance: once
CDR3nt: TGTGCCAGCAATTTGGAGAGCCTCACCTCTGGCTACACCTTC
CDR3aa: CASNLESLTSGYTF

v_gene: TRBV27
d_gene: TRBD1
j_gene: TRBJ1-1
abundance: -
CDR3nt: TGTGCCAGCAGTTTGATAGGACAGGACACTGAAGCTTTCTTT
CDR3aa: CASSLIGQDTEAFF

v_gene: TRBV11-2
d_gene: TRBD1
j_gene: TRBJ2-7
abundance: -
CDR3nt: TGTGCCAGCAGCTTTGGGACAGAAGCCTACGAGCAGTACTTC
CDR3aa: CASSFGTEAYEQYF

v_gene: TRBV28
d_gene: TRBD1
j_gene: TRBJ1-2
abundance: -
CDR3nt: TGTGCCAGCAGTTTAACCCGACAGGGCAACTATGGCTACACCTTC
CDR3aa: CASSLTRQGNYGYTF

v_gene: TRBV5-6
d_gene: TRBD2
j_gene: TRBJ2-2
abundance: -
CDR3nt: TGTGCCAGCAGCTCGCTAGCGGGGGCCCCCGGGGAGCTGTTTTTT
CDR3aa: CASSSLAGAPGELFF

v_gene: TRBV4-1
d_gene: TRBD1
j_gene: TRBJ2-7
abundance: few
CDR3nt: TGCGCCAGCAGCCAGCCGGGACAGGGCTACCACGAGCAGTACTTC
CDR3aa: CASSQPGQGYHEQYF

v_gene: TRBV18
d_gene: -
j_gene: TRBJ2-4
abundance: -
CDR3nt: TGTGCCAGCTCTCCCGGAGTAGCGGAGATACTAGCCAAAAACATTCAGTACTTC
CDR3aa: CASSPGVAEILAKNIQYF

v_gene: TRBV19
d_gene: TRBD1
j_gene: TRBJ1-1
abundance: few
CDR3nt: TGTGCCAGTACTTTCCGGTCGGCAGGGGGAACTGAAGCTTTCTTT
CDR3aa: CASTFRSAGGTEAFF

v_gene: TRBV27
d_gene: TRBD2
j_gene: TRBJ2-3
abundance: -
CDR3nt: TGTGCCAGCAGTTTGGGAGCGGGAGGAGCAGATACGCAGTATTTT
CDR3aa: CASSLGAGGADTQYF

v_gene: TRBV18
d_gene: -
j_gene: TRBJ1-2
abundance: -
CDR3nt: TGTGCCAGCTCACCAACGACAGAGGATAACTATGGCTACACCTTC
CDR3aa: CASSPTTEDNYGYTF

v_gene: TRBV27
d_gene: -
j_gene: TRBJ2-7
abundance: -
CDR3nt: TGTGCCAGCAGTTTCATCGGGGATGGGTACGAGCAGTACTTC
CDR3aa: CASSFIGDGYEQYF

v_gene: TRBV6-1
d_gene: TRBD1
j_gene: TRBJ2-7
abundance: -
CDR3nt: TGTGCCAGCAGTGAGCTTGGGACAGGGGCCTACGAGCAGTACTTC
CDR3aa: CASSELGTGAYEQYF

v_gene: TRBV3-1/TRBV3-2
d_gene: -
j_gene: TRBJ2-5
abundance: -
CDR3nt: TGTGCCAGCAGCCTCCGGGAACTAAAGGAGGACCAGTACTTC
CDR3aa: CASSLRELKEDQYF